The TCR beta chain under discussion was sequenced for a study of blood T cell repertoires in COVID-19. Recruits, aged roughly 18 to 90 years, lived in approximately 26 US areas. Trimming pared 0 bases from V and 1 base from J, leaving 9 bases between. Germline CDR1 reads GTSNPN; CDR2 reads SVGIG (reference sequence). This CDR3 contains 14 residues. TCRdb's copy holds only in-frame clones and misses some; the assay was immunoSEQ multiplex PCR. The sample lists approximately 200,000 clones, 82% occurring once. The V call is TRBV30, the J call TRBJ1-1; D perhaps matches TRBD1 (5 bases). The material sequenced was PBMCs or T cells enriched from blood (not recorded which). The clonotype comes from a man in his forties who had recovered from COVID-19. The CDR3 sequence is CAWSVVGGNTEAFF. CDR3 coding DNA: TGTGCCTGGAGTGTAGTCGGGGGGAACACTGAAGCTTTCTTT.